This T cell receptor (beta chain) was found in a study of CD8+ T cells in alopecia areata. Study details: Treatment with tofacitinib (6 to 18 months) was followed by 6 months off drug. General study findings and limits: Scalp lesions, especially in alopecia totalis/universalis, had higher clonality than normal scalp.

The sequencing template was cDNA reverse transcribed from extracted RNA. The table came from immunoSEQ multiplex PCR; TCRdb's copy has only in-frame clones and leaves some out. The repertoire includes about 290,000 clones, 58% of them detected once, and about 1.7% sits in the top ten. In the case of this clone: Its antigen remains unidentified.

Treatment defined: oral pan-JAK inhibitor, 5-10 mg twice daily. Researchers took lesional scalp punch biopsies and peripheral blood from people who were alopecia areata patients. This specimen consisted of CD4+ T cells sorted from blood, obtained at week 24, from a patient treated with tofacitinib. This clonotype was obtained from a human donor with alopecia areata.

CDR3 in DNA: TGTGCCAGCAGCTTGACCGAAGAGACCCAGTACTTC. It is translated as CASSLTEETQYF. V gene TRBV7-2 combines with J gene TRBJ2-5; no definite D call. This CDR3 region has 12 residues. V was trimmed by 3 bases and J by 3 bases, leaving 5 bases between them. CDR1 and CDR2 (germline): SGHTA, FQGNSA. The variable domain in full, completed from reference TRBV7-2 and TRBJ2-5, reads GAGVSQSPSNKVTEKGKDVELRCDPISGHTALYWYRQSLGQGLEFLIYFQGNSAPDKSGLPSDRFSAERTGGSVSTLTIQRTQQEDSAVYLCASSLTEETQYFGPGTRLLVL.